This TCR beta chain was identified during a study of blood T cell repertoires in COVID-19. The wider study: Sources were T cells, B-cell-depleted T cells, or PBMCs; the material itself was cDNA or gDNA.

In the original processing: Estimates of nucleated cell counts were drawn from the amplification of reference gene primers. TCRdb's table, derived via immunoSEQ multiplex PCR, lists solely in-frame clones and lacks some. Clone size and the V and J calls come from that table; the DNA yielded D and trimming. The table has fewer than 250,000 clones, over 80% seen once; the top ten hold about 3.5%. Trimming removed 2 bases at V and 3 bases at J, with 8 bases between. Germline CDR1 reads MDHEN; CDR2 reads SYDVKM. The CDR3 consists of 14 residues. Those who participated ranged in age from roughly 18 to 90 years and resided in 20 to 30 US areas. Participants were placed into cohorts based on the clinical history they reported.

The sample consisted of PBMCs or T cells enriched from blood (not recorded which). J is TRBJ1-5 and V is TRBV28; D is perhaps TRBD1 (6 bases). The sequence derives from a young woman who had been exposed to COVID-19. The CDR3 DNA is TGTGCCAGCAGTTTAGGACAGAACAATCAGCCCCAGCATTTT. Translating it yields CASSLGQNNQPQHF.